These 20 T cell receptor beta chains were sequenced from one sample in a study of PD-L1 blockade in urothelial cancer. Time point described: peripheral blood 6 weeks after treatment start. Some clones are missing from TCRdb's copy, which holds only in-frame ones; the method was immunoSEQ multiplex PCR. Of fewer than 50,000 clones listed, approximately 86% are singletons. The sequenced sample was PBMCs, obtained around atezolizumab (anti-PD-L1) treatment. The origin of the receptors is a man in his sixties with urothelial cancer.

The V and J genes are TRBV10-3 and TRBJ2-7; 13 nucleotides agree with TRBD2. The V and J ends lost 6 bases and 0 bases, in that order; junction bases with no gene match: 8. The length of the CDR3 is 17 residues. Germline assignment: CDR1 ENHRY and CDR2 SYGVKD. In DNA, the CDR3 is TGTGCCATCAGCGCCGGACTAGCGGGAGTCCACTCCTACGAGCAGTACTTC. Protein product: CAISAGLAGVHSYEQYF.

This chain connects TRBV5-3 to TRBJ1-1; TRBD1 aligns across 7 bases. TRBV5-3 is noted as an ORF with a role that remains uncertain. V lost 5 bases to trimming and J lost 0 bases; unmatched junction nucleotides: 4. The CDR3 consists of 14 residues. CDR3 nucleotides: TGTGCCAGAAGGGGGGGACAGATGAACACTGAAGCTTTCTTT. Amino acids: CARRGGQMNTEAFF.

The rearrangement joins TRBV5-4 to TRBJ1-2, with D maybe TRBD1 (5 bases). This CDR3 has 13 amino acids. V dropped 3 bases and J dropped 2 bases, with 8 bases sitting between them. Germline V gene lookup returns CDR1 SGHNT and CDR2 YYREEE (reference sequence). The CDR3 reads CASSSRQNYGYTF. CDR3 DNA: TGTGCCAGCAGCTCAAGACAGAACTATGGCTACACCTTC. Filled out from reference TRBV5-4 and TRBJ1-2, the complete variable domain reads ETGVTQSPTHLIKTRGQQVTLRCSSQSGHNTVSWYQQALGQGPQFIFQYYREEENGRGNFPPRFSGLQFPNYSSELNVNALELDDSALYLCASSSRQNYGYTFGSGTRLTVV.

The chain combines TRBV18 with TRBJ1-1; D possibly corresponds to TRBD1 (6 bases). Per germline, CDR1 KGHSH and CDR2 LQKENI. This CDR3 is 13 amino acids long. Trimming removed 6 bases from V and 3 bases from J, with 11 bases in between. This chain's CDR3 is CASSQGLDTEAFF. The DNA for the CDR3 is TGTGCCAGCTCCCAGGGGCTTGACACTGAAGCTTTCTTT.

The chain joins TRBV18 to TRBJ2-1, with TRBD2 as a possible D gene (5 bases). Germline CDR1 and CDR2: KGHSH and LQKENI. V lost 1 base, J lost 1 base, and 14 bases lay in between. CDR3 length: 17 amino acids. The CDR3 loop reads CASSPLGPGSSYNEQFF. CDR3 nucleotide sequence: TGTGCCAGCTCACCACTTGGTCCGGGAAGTTCCTACAATGAGCAGTTCTTC.

The chain recombines TRBV27 with TRBJ2-1; 7 bases fit TRBD1. The CDR3 length is 15 residues. The V segment lost 5 bases and the J segment 3 bases; nucleotides outside the gene matches: 7. From germline, CDR1 is MNHEY and CDR2 SMNVEV (reference sequence). This CDR3 reads CASSRQGEFYNEQFF. CDR3 in DNA: TGTGCCAGCAGTCGGCAGGGGGAATTCTACAATGAGCAGTTCTTC.

V gene TRBV11-3 combines with J gene TRBJ2-7; no definite D call. The germline gives CDR1 SGHNT, CDR2 YENEEA. Trimming pared 8 bases from V and 5 bases from J, leaving 13 bases between. This CDR3 has 12 residues. The CDR3 is CASSGLKNEQYF. In DNA, the CDR3 is TGTGCCAGCTCCGGGTTGAAAAACGAGCAGTACTTC.

This clone was recorded only once. The chain carries TRBV30 and TRBJ2-2; no definite D call. Trimming left V 0 bases short and J 4 bases short, with 6 bases between. The V gene's germline CDR1 is GTSNPN and CDR2 SVGIG (reference sequence). CDR3 size: 13 residues. CDR3 residues: CAWSVDSTGELFF. CDR3 DNA sequence: TGTGCCTGGAGTGTCGATAGCACCGGGGAGCTGTTTTTT.

CDR3 sequence reads: CAWSREELFF. The CDR3 coding sequence is TGTGCCTGGAGTCGCGAGGAGCTGTTTTTT. This chain connects TRBV30 to TRBJ2-2; D uncertain. CDR3 length: 10 amino acids. Per germline, CDR1 GTSNPN and CDR2 SVGIG (reference sequence). V lost 2 bases, J lost 10 bases, and 5 bases lay in between.

The CDR3 loop reads CASSLGGPTDTQYF. In DNA form, the CDR3 reads TGTGCCAGCAGCTTAGGGGGGCCCACAGATACGCAGTATTTT. The V and J genes are TRBV11-2 and TRBJ2-3, with D possibly matching TRBD1 (6 bases). Between the trimmed V and J ends, which lost 1 base and 2 bases, there was a span of 7 bases. CDR3 size: 14 residues. Germline lookup yields CDR1 SGHAT and CDR2 FQNNGV.

This clone occurred once. The chain employs TRBV5-4 and TRBJ1-1, with D perhaps TRBD1 (6 bases). The CDR3 is 15 amino acids. Germline values: CDR1 SGHNT, CDR2 YYREEE (reference sequence). Between the trimmed V and J ends, which lost 3 bases and 5 bases, there was a span of 17 bases. This chain's CDR3 is CASSSGQERGTEAFF. In DNA, the CDR3 is TGTGCCAGCAGCTCCGGGCAGGAGAGGGGGACTGAAGCTTTCTTT.

The V call is TRBV6-6, the J call TRBJ2-2, with 7 positions matching TRBD2. The CDR3 runs 14 residues. The ends lost 8 bases at V and 4 bases at J; junction bases unmatched: 7. From germline, CDR1 is MNHNY and CDR2 SVGAGI (reference sequence). The CDR3 is CASDLGGSTGELFF. CDR3 bases: TGTGCCAGCGATTTGGGGGGGTCCACCGGGGAGCTGTTTTTT.

V usage is TRBV5-4 and J usage is TRBJ2-7, with D perhaps matching TRBD2 (6 bases). Germline V gene lookup returns CDR1 SGHNT and CDR2 YYREEE (reference sequence). The CDR3 spans 15 residues. V was clipped by 4 bases and J by 5 bases, with 19 bases between them. CDR3 sequence reads: CASSQALGGGHEQYF. As DNA, the CDR3 is TGTGCCAGCAGCCAAGCCCTGGGGGGTGGCCACGAGCAGTACTTC.

This chain links TRBV30 with TRBJ2-1; D unresolved. CDR1 GTSNPN and CDR2 SVGIG come from the germline V gene (reference sequence). The CDR3 is made up of 13 amino acids. V was clipped by 1 base and J by 3 bases, with 7 bases between them. This chain's CDR3 is CAWSDPYYNEQFF. For the CDR3, the DNA is TGTGCCTGGAGTGATCCGTACTACAATGAGCAGTTCTTC.

This clone has a single count. The chain uses TRBV4-1 and TRBJ2-7; 11 positions agree with TRBD2. This CDR3 has 17 residues. Germline CDR1 is MGHRA and CDR2 is YSYEKL. V shed 1 base and J 3 bases; nucleotides not matched to a gene: 8. The CDR3 sequence is CASSQAVSGRADYEQYF. In nucleotides, the CDR3 is TGCGCCAGCAGCCAAGCGGTTAGCGGGAGGGCCGACTACGAGCAGTACTTC.

V usage is TRBV27 and J usage is TRBJ1-1; 7 bases are shared with TRBD1. CDR1 and CDR2 (germline): MNHEY, SMNVEV (reference sequence). The V segment lost 7 bases and the J segment 5 bases; nucleotides outside the gene matches: 7. CDR3 size: 13 residues. The CDR3 DNA reads as TGTGCCAGCATAAGACAGGGTGGGACTGAAGCTTTCTTT. This sequence encodes CASIRQGGTEAFF.

The chain recombines TRBV27 with TRBJ1-1; no clear D. V shed 2 bases and J shed 4 bases, with 8 bases lying between them. Germline loops: CDR1 MNHEY, CDR2 SMNVEV (reference sequence). CDR3 length equals 13 residues. The CDR3 coding sequence is TGTGCCAGCAGTTTAGCCAGATTCACTGAAGCTTTCTTT. It encodes CASSLARFTEAFF.

There are a few counts of this clone. This chain links TRBV15 with TRBJ1-5; 11 nucleotides line up with TRBD1. This CDR3 spans 17 amino acids. V shed 2 bases, J shed 6 bases, and the junction held 9 bases outside the gene matches. Germline loops: CDR1 LNHNV, CDR2 YYDKDF (reference sequence). The CDR3 DNA reads as TGTGCCACCAGCAGAAAGGGGACAGGGGGGAACAGTCAGCCCCAGCATTTT. The encoded protein is CATSRKGTGGNSQPQHF.

This chain connects TRBV6-1 to TRBJ1-5; 9 bases map to TRBD1. V lost 0 bases, J lost 6 bases, and 3 bases stayed unmatched. Germline values: CDR1 MNHNS, CDR2 SASEGT. The CDR3 spans 15 residues. In DNA, the CDR3 is TGTGCCAGCAGTGAAGCCGGGACAGGGAGTCAGCCCCAGCATTTT. Translation: CASSEAGTGSQPQHF.

The chain recombines TRBV6-4 with TRBJ1-2; D unresolved. The CDR3 sequence is 12 residues long. V was cut by 5 bases and J by 8 bases, with 12 bases left in between. Germline V gene lookup returns CDR1 MRHNA and CDR2 SNTAGT. The CDR3 region has the DNA TGTGCCAGCAGTAATACAAAACAAGGCTACACCTTC. Translated: CASSNTKQGYTF.